The present T cell receptor (beta chain) was sequenced within a study of tumor-infiltrating lymphocytes in primary liver carcinoma. Study-level results: Researchers found tumor-adjacent and tumor-blood pairs overlapped less than tumor region pairs.

The source material, about 19-30 mg of unsorted bulk tissue, was used to co-extract RNA and DNA. Tumor samples uniformly had over 85% viable tumor cells. As to this clonotype: As yet, its antigen is unknown. It may be a read error: a sequence one base away is much more abundant.

A primer matching the constant region was used to make TCR beta cDNA from 450 to 550 ng of total RNA. Employing slightly modified ARM-PCR, three nested multiplex PCR rounds were run, and these gave rise to the TCR beta libraries. Forward primers for TRBV1-TRBV30 and a C-beta reverse primer served the first two PCR rounds, at roughly 10 cycles each. Via MiXCR, TCRdb re-called the multiplex PCR reads, giving one row per CDR3 protein. The data contain about 120,000 distinct CDR3 sequences, 55% to 75% of them singletons. The CDR3 loop spans 13 amino acids. Germline loops: CDR1 MNHNS, CDR2 SASEGT. Material for sequencing was liver tumor tissue from sampling region 1. Subset given: tumor region T1, superior pole. The sequence came from a woman aged 60-75 years with primary liver carcinoma and hepatitis B virus infection. This chain joins TRBV6-1 and TRBJ1-2, with 7 bases lining up with TRBD1. CDR3 coding DNA: TGTGCCAGCAGCCGACAGGGACTCTATGGCCACACCTTC. This sequence encodes CASSRQGLYGHTF.